This T cell receptor beta chain stems from a study of identical twins. TCRdb recomputed calls from the 5' RACE reads with MiXCR, one row per CDR3 protein. The sample yields some 1,700,000 distinct CDR3 sequences, about 30% seen once. Per the germline V gene, CDR1 is MGHDK and CDR2 is SYGVNS. The CDR3 runs to 16 residues. V lost 4 bases to trimming and J lost 1 base, with 17 bases between them. The sample taken for sequencing was cord blood. The gene calls are TRBV25-1 and TRBJ2-7, with D possibly matching TRBD2 (6 bases). The TCR originated in a newborn girl in good health. CDR3 residues: CASSVTYGGESYEQYF. The CDR3 DNA reads TGTGCCAGCAGTGTAACTTACGGGGGAGAGTCCTACGAGCAGTACTTC.